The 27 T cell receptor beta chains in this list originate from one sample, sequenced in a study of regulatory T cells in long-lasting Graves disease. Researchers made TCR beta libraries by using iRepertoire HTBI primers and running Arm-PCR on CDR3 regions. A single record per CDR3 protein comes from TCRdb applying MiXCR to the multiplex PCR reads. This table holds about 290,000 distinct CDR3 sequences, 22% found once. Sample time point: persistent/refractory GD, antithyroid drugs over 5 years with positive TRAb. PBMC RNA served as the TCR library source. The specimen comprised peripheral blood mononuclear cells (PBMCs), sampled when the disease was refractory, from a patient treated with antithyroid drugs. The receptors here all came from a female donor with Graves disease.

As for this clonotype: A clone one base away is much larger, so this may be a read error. The DNA of the CDR3 is TGCGCCAGCACACCAGGAATGAACACTGAAGCTTCCTTT. As protein: CASTPGMNTEASF. The V call is TRBV5-1, the J call TRBJ1-1; no firm D call. Germline CDR1 and CDR2: SGHRS and YFSETQ. The length of the CDR3 is 13 residues. Full variable domain (remainder filled in from reference TRBV5-1 and TRBJ1-1): KAGVTQTPRYLIKTRGQQVTLSCSPISGHRSVSWYQQTPGQGLQFLFEYFSETQRNKGNFPGRFSGRQFSNSRSEMNVSTLELGDSALYLCASTPGMNTEASFGQGTRLTVV.

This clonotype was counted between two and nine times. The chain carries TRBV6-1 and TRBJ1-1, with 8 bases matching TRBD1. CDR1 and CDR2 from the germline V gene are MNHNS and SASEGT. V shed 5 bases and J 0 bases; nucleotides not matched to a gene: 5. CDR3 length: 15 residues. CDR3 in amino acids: CASSPEQGVNTEAFF. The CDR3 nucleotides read TGTGCCAGCAGTCCAGAACAGGGGGTGAACACTGAAGCTTTCTTT.

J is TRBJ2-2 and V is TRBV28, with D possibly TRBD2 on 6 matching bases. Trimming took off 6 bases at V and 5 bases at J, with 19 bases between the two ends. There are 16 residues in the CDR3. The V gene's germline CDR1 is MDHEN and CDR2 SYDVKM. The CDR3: CASRDSGGAWTGELFF. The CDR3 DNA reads TGTGCCAGCAGAGACAGCGGAGGGGCGTGGACCGGGGAGCTGTTTTTT.

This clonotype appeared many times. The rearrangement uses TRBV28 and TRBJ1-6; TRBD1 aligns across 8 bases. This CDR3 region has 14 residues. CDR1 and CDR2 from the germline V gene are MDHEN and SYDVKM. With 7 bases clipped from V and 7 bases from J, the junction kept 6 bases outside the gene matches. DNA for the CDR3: TGTGCCAGCATCTGGACAGGGCGGAATTCACCCCTCCACTTT. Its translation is CASIWTGRNSPLHF.

The CDR3 is CASGNPTDTQYF. The CDR3 DNA follows: TGTGCCAGCGGAAACCCCACAGATACGCAGTATTTT. This chain connects TRBV25-1 to TRBJ2-3; D remains ambiguous. This CDR3 region has 12 residues. Germline V gene sequence: CDR1 MGHDK, CDR2 SYGVNS. Trimming cost V 8 bases and J 2 bases, with 8 bases left between them.

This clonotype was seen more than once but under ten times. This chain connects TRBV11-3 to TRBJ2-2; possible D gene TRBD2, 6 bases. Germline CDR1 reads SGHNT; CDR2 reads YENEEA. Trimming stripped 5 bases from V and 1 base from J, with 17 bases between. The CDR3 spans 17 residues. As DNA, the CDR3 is TGTGCCAGCAGCGGTCCCTTGCGGACTAAGAACACCGGGGAGCTGTTTTTT. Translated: CASSGPLRTKNTGELFF.

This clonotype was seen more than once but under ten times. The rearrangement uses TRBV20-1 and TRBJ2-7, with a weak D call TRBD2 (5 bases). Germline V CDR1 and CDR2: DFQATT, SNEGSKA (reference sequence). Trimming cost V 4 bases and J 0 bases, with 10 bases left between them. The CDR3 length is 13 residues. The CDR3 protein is CSAKRLASYEQYF. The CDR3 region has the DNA TGCAGTGCTAAACGTCTAGCCTCCTACGAGCAGTACTTC.

The CDR3: CASRLSGRAAGELFF. CDR3 coding DNA: TGTGCCAGCAGACTTAGCGGGAGGGCGGCCGGGGAGCTGTTTTTT. The chain links TRBV28 to TRBJ2-2; 11 bases match TRBD2. Trimming cost V 6 bases and J 6 bases; bases outside gene matches: 6. Germline V gives CDR1 MDHEN, CDR2 SYDVKM. The CDR3 extends over 15 amino acids.

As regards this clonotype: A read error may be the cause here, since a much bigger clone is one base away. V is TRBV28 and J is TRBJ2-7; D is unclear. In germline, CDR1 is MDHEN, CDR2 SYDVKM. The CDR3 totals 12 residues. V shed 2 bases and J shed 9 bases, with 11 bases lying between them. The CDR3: CASSLMGSGQYF. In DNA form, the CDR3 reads TGTGCCAGCAGTTTAATGGGATCCGGGCAGTACTTC.

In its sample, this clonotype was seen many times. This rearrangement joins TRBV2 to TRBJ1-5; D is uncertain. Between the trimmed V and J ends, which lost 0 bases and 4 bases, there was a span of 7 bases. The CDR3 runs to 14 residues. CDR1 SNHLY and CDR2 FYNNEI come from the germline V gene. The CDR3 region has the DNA TGTGCCAGCAGTGAAGCGCTGCAAAATCAGCCCCAGCATTTT. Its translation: CASSEALQNQPQHF.

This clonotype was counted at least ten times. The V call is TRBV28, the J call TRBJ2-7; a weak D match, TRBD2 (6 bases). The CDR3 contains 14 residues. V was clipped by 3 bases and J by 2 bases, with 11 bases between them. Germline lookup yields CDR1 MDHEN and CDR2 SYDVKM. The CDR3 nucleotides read TGTGCCAGCAGTTTGCGCGGGACCCCCTACGAGCAGTACTTC. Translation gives CASSLRGTPYEQYF.

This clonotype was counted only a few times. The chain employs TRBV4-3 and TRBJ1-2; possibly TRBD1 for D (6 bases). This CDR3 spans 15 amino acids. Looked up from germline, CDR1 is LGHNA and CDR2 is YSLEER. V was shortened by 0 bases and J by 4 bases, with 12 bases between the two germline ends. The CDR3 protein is CASSQEDGGPYGYTF. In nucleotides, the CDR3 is TGCGCCAGCAGCCAAGAGGACGGGGGGCCCTATGGCTACACCTTC.

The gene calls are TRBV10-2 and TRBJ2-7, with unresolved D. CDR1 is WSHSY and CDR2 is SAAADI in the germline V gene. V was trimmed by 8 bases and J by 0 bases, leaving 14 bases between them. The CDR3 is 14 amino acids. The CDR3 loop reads CASGVAPLSYEQYF. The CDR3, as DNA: TGCGCCAGCGGGGTTGCCCCCCTCTCCTACGAGCAGTACTTC.

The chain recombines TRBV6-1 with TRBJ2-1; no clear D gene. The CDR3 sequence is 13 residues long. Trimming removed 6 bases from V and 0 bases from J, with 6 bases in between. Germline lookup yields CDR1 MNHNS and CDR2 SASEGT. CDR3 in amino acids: CASRRNSYNEQFF. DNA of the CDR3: TGTGCCAGCAGGAGAAACTCCTACAATGAGCAGTTCTTC.

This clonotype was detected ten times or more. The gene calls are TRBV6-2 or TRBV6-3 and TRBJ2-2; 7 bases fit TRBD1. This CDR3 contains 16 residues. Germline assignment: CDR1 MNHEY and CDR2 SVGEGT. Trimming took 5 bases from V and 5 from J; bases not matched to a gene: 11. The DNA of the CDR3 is TGTGCCAGCAGTAATTTCGGACAGGACTTTACCGGGGAGCTGTTTTTT. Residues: CASSNFGQDFTGELFF.

For the CDR3, the DNA is TGCAGTGCTCCCAACCAAGAGACCCAGTACTTC. This gives the protein CSAPNQETQYF. J is TRBJ2-5 and V is TRBV20-1; the D is unclear. The V gene's germline CDR1 is DFQATT and CDR2 SNEGSKA (reference sequence). The CDR3 is 11 residues long. The V end was cut by 5 bases, the J end by 0 bases, with 4 bases between.

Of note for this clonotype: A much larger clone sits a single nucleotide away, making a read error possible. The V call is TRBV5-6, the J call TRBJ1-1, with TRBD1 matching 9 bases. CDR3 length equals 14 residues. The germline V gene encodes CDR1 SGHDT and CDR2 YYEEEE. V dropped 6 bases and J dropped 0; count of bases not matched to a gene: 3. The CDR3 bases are TGTGCCAGCACCCGACAGGGGGTGAACACTGAAGCTTTCTTT. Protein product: CASTRQGVNTEAFF.

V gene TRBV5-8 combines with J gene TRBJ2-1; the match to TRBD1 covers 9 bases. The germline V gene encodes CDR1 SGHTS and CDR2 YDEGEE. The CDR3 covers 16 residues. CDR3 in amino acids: CARKTYTGGPYNEQFF. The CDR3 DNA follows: TGTGCACGTAAAACTTATACAGGGGGCCCTTACAATGAGCAGTTCTTC.

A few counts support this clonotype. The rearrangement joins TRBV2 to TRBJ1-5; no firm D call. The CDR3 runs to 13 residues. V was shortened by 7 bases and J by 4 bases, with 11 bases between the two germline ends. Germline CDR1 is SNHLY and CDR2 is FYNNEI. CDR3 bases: TGTGCCAGCACCCCTGTAGGAAATCAGCCCCAGCATTTT. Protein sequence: CASTPVGNQPQHF.

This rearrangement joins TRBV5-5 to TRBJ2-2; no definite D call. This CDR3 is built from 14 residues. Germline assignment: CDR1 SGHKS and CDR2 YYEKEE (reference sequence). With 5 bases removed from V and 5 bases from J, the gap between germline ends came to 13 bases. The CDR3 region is CASSPFSWTGELFF. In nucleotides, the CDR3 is TGTGCCAGCAGTCCTTTTTCTTGGACCGGGGAGCTGTTTTTT.

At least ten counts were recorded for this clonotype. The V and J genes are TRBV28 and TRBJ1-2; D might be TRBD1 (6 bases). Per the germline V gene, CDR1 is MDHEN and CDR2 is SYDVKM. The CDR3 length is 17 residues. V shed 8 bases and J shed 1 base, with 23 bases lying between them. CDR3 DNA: TGTGCCAGCCTCCCTCCCAGACCAACAGGGTTTAACTATGGCTACACCTTC. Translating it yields CASLPPRPTGFNYGYTF.

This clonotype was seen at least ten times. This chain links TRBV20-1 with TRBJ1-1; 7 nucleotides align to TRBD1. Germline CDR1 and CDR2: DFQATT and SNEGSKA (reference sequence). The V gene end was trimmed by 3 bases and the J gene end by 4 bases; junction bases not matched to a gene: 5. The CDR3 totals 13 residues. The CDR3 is CSARTGWGTEAFF. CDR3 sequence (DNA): TGCAGTGCTAGGACAGGGTGGGGCACTGAAGCTTTCTTT.

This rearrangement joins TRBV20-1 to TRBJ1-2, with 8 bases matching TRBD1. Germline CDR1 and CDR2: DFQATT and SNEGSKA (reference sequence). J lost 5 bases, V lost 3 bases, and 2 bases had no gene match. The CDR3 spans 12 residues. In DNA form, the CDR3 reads TGCAGTGCTAGTCAGGGGGCTTATGGCTACACCTTC. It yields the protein CSASQGAYGYTF.

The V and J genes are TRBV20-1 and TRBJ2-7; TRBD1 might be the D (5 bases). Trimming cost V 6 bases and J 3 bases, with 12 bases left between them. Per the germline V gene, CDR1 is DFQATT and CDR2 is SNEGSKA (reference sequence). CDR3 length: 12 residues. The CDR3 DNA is TGCAGTGCCACGGACATACTCTACGAGCAGTACTTC. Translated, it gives CSATDILYEQYF.

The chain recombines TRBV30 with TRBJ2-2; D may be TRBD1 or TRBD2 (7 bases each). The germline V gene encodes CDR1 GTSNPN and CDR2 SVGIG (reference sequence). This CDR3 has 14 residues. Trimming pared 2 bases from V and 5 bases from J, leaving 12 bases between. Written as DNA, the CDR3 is TGTGCCTGGAGTAACCAGGGGGGGACCGGGGAGCTGTTTTTT. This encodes CAWSNQGGTGELFF. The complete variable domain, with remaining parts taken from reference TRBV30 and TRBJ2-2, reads SQTIHQWPATLVQPVGSPLSLECTVEGTSNPNLYWYRQAAGRGLQLLFYSVGIGQISSEVPQNLSASRPQDRQFILSSKKLLLSDSGFYLCAWSNQGGTGELFFGEGSRLTVL.

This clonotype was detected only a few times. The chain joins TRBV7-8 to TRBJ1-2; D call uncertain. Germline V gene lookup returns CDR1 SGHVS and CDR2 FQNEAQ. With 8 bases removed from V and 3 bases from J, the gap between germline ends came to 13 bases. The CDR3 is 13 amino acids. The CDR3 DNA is TGTGCCAGCCGCCCCCCTGGGGACTATGGCTACACCTTC. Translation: CASRPPGDYGYTF.

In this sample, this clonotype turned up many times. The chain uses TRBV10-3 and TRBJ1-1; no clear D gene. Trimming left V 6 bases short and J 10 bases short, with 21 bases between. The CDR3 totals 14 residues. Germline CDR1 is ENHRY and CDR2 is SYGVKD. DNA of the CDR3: TGTGCCATCAGGGACCACCGGACCCCGCCGTTAGCTTTCTTT. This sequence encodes CAIRDHRTPPLAFF.